The 9 T cell receptor beta chains presented below share a single source sample, sequenced in a study of shared clonotypes between healthy human individuals. The data were produced by immunoSEQ multiplex PCR, yet TCRdb's version contains in-frame clones alone and is incomplete. Among some 2,500,000 clones listed, under 95% were seen once. The material sequenced was naive CD4+ T cells from PBMCs. As for subset: CD45RA+ positively selected. Source of these receptors: a man between 18 and 29 years old in good health. Some clones in this sample may be carry-over from other donors' samples.

The chain employs TRBV5-1 and TRBJ1-5; D might be TRBD1 (5 bases). Germline CDR1 SGHRS, CDR2 YFSETQ. V gave up 0 bases and J gave up 1 base, with 11 bases separating them. The CDR3 is 16 residues long. The chain's CDR3 is CASSLVHGGSNQPQHF. As DNA, the CDR3 is TGCGCCAGCAGCTTGGTTCACGGGGGGAGCAATCAGCCCCAGCATTTT.

This chain uses TRBV19 with TRBJ1-3; tentatively, D is TRBD1 (5 bases). The germline V gene encodes CDR1 LNHDA and CDR2 SQIVND (reference sequence). Deletions cut 4 bases from V and 0 bases from J, with 10 bases between. The CDR3 has 15 residues. The chain's CDR3 is CASSTDTASGNTIYF. The CDR3 bases are TGTGCCAGTAGTACGGACACAGCCTCTGGAAACACCATATATTTT.

This clone was seen once. This rearrangement joins TRBV7-3 to TRBJ2-2; D possibly corresponds to TRBD2 (5 bases). Germline V CDR1 and CDR2: SGHTA, FQGTGA. This CDR3 spans 15 amino acids. With 2 bases removed from V and 8 bases from J, the gap between germline ends came to 15 bases. Here the CDR3 reads CASSLLAGAAGELFF. CDR3 DNA sequence: TGTGCCAGCAGCTTACTGGCGGGCGCCGCAGGGGAGCTGTTTTTT.

The V and J genes are TRBV6-5 and TRBJ1-4; no reliable D call. V lost 8 bases and J lost 0, with 10 bases in between. Germline V gives CDR1 MNHEY, CDR2 SVGAGI. The CDR3 contains 14 residues. CDR3 amino acids: CASRKDATNEKLFF. The CDR3 bases are TGTGCCAGCCGCAAGGACGCAACTAATGAAAAACTGTTTTTT.

V is TRBV5-4 and J is TRBJ2-3; 10 bases agree with TRBD2. The length of the CDR3 is 16 residues. The V and J ends lost 2 bases and 5 bases, in that order; junction bases with no gene match: 8. The germline V gene has CDR1 SGHNT and CDR2 YYREEE (reference sequence). The CDR3 DNA sequence: TGTGCCAGCAGCTTCTCGAGCGGGAGGGCCTTAGATACGCAGTATTTT. Encoded protein: CASSFSSGRALDTQYF.

This chain links TRBV19 with TRBJ1-1; D is unclear. Germline CDR1 LNHDA, CDR2 SQIVND (reference sequence). V lost 5 bases to trimming and J lost 0 bases, with 10 bases between them. The CDR3 has 14 residues. The chain's CDR3 is CASSDSPLNTEAFF. In DNA form, the CDR3 reads TGTGCCAGTAGTGATTCCCCTTTGAACACTGAAGCTTTCTTT. The full variable domain, rest sourced from reference TRBV19 and TRBJ1-1, is DGGITQSPKYLFRKEGQNVTLSCEQNLNHDAMYWYRQDPGQGLRLIYYSQIVNDFQKGDIAEGYSVSREKKESFPLTVTSAQKNPTAFYLCASSDSPLNTEAFFGQGTRLTVV.

The chain uses TRBV9 and TRBJ2-5, with a weak D call TRBD1 (6 bases). Trimming stripped 0 bases from V and 5 bases from J, with 14 bases between. Germline CDR1 reads SGDLS; CDR2 reads YYNGEE. This CDR3 contains 15 residues. DNA for the CDR3: TGTGCCAGCAGCGTAGCAAATACAGGGCAGGAGACCCAGTACTTC. It yields the protein CASSVANTGQETQYF.

This clone was counted once. The same CDR3 arises from other DNA sequences in this sample as well. This sequence joins TRBV5-1 and TRBJ2-3; TRBD2 agrees at 7 bases. The CDR3 loop spans 14 amino acids. Germline V lookup: CDR1 SGHRS, CDR2 YFSETQ. V dropped 2 bases and J dropped 3; count of bases not matched to a gene: 3. The CDR3 here is CASSLGLGTDTQYF. As DNA, the CDR3 is TGCGCCAGCAGCTTAGGACTAGGTACAGATACGCAGTATTTT.

The V and J genes are TRBV2 and TRBJ1-5; 8 nucleotides match TRBD1. From germline, CDR1 is SNHLY and CDR2 FYNNEI. This CDR3 is 16 amino acids long. The V segment lost 6 bases and the J segment 4 bases; nucleotides outside the gene matches: 11. CDR3 sequence: CASRNPRRGLNQPQHF. DNA for the CDR3: TGTGCCAGCAGGAACCCCCGCAGGGGGCTAAATCAGCCCCAGCATTTT.